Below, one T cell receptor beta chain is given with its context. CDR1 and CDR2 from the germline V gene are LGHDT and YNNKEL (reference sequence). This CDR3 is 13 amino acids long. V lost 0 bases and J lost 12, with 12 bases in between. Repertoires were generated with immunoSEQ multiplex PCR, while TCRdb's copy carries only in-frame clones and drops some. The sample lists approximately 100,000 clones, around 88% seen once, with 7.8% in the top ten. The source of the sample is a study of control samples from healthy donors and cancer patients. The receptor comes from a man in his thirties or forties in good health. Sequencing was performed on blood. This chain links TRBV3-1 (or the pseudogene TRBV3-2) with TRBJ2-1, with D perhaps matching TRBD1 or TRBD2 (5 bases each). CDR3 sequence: CASSQDLGTPQFF. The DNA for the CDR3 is TGTGCCAGCAGCCAAGATCTAGGGACGCCGCAGTTCTTC.